This T cell receptor beta chain was identified in a study of shared clonotypes between healthy human individuals (dated by TCRdb to 2019 to 2021). In the study overall: The cohort comprised two women and a few men aged 18 to 49 years. Different laboratories and diverse techniques were used to prepare libraries and sequence TCR repertoires, to increase sequencing depth and limit assay-specific biases. For each donor, CD4 naive and CD4 memory were each given three plates, CD8 naive was given two plates, and CD8 memory was given one plate. To estimate repertoire size and how much clonotype sharing occurs between individuals, the study deeply sequenced the blood TCR repertoires of roughly 5 healthy adults. Per donor, leukapheresis produced somewhere between about 0.94 and 8.9 billion PBMCs.

Sequences LNHDA (CDR1) and SQIVND (CDR2) are obtained from the germline V gene (reference sequence). Measured from the cysteine to the phenylalanine, the CDR3 is 14 residues long. Only CDR3 DNA is held: 42 bases, read in frame from base 1. V loses 0 bases of germline sequence and J loses 15 bases, and the interval between the two ends is 17 bases. Comments on this clone: Which antigen it targets is not known. No quality values exist for individual bases; no much larger clone is one base distant.

The donors were healthy, HIV-negative adults with no recently reported acute infections or vaccinations. Every donor was a Caucasian adult residing in Nashville, Tennessee, USA. CD4+ T cells were enriched through magnetic negative selection, after which naive cells were positively selected on CD45RA and the remaining negative fraction served as the memory subset. Blood was collected by leukapheresis, and PBMCs were isolated by Ficoll-Histopaque density gradient centrifugation and then cryopreserved in liquid nitrogen vapor phase. Analytical flow cytometry was used to check the purity and quantity of each magnetically sorted T cell population. Genomic DNA was isolated from each sorted fraction and quantified by UV absorbance on a Nanodrop 2000c. Using the deep immunoSEQ assay, multiplex PCR amplified TCR CDR3 regions from genomic DNA. For each cell subset, the extracted genomic DNA was distributed evenly across all wells of several immunoSEQ 96-well plates, and each plate served as one replicate. For sorted subsets, 200 to 250 ng genomic DNA, equal to some 28,000 T cell genomes, was loaded into each replicate PCR. Purified libraries were quantified with a Qubit 3.0 fluorometer, sized on a Bioanalyzer 2100, and re-quantified with the KAPA Library Quantification kit. A separate single-read 150-cycle Illumina NextSeq 550 flow cell was used to sequence each immunoSEQ 96-well plate. For the original study's pipeline: Because only junctional sequences without quality scores were contained in the immunoSEQ output, filtering matching that applied to full-length reads could not be performed. To assign V/J genes and CDR3, sequences were annotated against IMGT germline references using PyIR, a Python wrapper for IgBLAST v1.9. Reads with weak V/J assignments (E-value above 1e-6), missing CDR3, stop codons, out-of-frame junctions, or ambiguous translated residues were removed. V3J clonotypes were defined as sequences sharing the same inferred V gene, J gene, and CDR3 amino acid sequence. To compute the percentage overlap between repertoires, the number of shared unique clonotypes was divided by the size of the smaller repertoire. Richness of each repertoire was evaluated using RTK rarefaction, the Chao1 estimator, and Recon v2.1 estimates of unobserved clonotypes. Generation probabilities for all TCRbeta clonotypes obtained by the gDNA method from a handful of donors were computed using OLGA. TCRdb obtained this table from immuneACCESS and retained in-frame rearrangements with V and J assigned. These tables miss some clones; where compared with another copy, unresolved V genes account for less than half of the shortfall, and the remainder is unexplained. That table is the source of V, J and clone size, and D and trimming were worked out from the DNA. Recorded for this sample are a few million clones; 80% to 95% of them occurred a single time. The ten most abundant clones make up around 0.4% of the sample.

Paper-wide results and their limitations: Larger estimated clonotype richness was generally found for naive subsets than for memory subsets. Sampling was restricted to blood, and TCR repertoires in tissue are likely to differ from TCR repertoires in blood. Pairwise subsampling indicated that sequencing depth was expected to affect the degree of clonotype sharing among donors. Sharing across four donors was observed for approximately 5% of naive CD4, over 3% of naive CD8, 2% to 2.5% of memory CD4, and around 0.42% of memory CD8 clonotypes. Clonotypes shared by all four sorted-subset donors showed higher generation probabilities than non-shared clonotypes. Because the study included only a small number of donors, the genetic and exposure-history diversity represented was limited. Rarefaction of sorted-subset datasets indicated incomplete sequencing despite the large sequencing depth.

The clonotype originates from a man younger than 30 in good health. Some clones in this sample may be carry-over from other donors' samples. Sequenced input: naive CD4+ T cells from PBMCs. The cell subset or site label, read with the paper, signifies: CD45RA+ positively selected. The sequence links TRBV19 to TRBJ1-4; too little of a D gene remains to name it. The bases are TGTGCCAGTAGTATAGATAAAGGAAGGGCAGGTTTGTTTTTT. It translates as CASSIDKGRAGLFF.